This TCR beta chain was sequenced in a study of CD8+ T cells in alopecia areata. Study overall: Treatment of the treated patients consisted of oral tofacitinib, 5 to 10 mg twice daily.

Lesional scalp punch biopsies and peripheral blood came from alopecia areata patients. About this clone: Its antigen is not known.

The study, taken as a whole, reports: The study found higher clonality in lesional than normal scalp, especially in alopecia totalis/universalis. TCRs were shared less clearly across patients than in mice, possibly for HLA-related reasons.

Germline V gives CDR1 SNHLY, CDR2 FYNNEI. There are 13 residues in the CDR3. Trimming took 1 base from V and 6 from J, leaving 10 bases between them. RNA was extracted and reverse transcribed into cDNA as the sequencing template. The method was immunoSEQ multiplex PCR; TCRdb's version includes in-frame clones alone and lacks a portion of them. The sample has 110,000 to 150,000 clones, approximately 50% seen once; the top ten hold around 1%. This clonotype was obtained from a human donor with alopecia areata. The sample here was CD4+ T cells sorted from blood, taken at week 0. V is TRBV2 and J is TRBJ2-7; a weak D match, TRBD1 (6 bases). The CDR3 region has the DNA TGTGCCAGCAGTGAAGACCCAGGGGCCGAGCAGTACTTC. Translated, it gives CASSEDPGAEQYF.